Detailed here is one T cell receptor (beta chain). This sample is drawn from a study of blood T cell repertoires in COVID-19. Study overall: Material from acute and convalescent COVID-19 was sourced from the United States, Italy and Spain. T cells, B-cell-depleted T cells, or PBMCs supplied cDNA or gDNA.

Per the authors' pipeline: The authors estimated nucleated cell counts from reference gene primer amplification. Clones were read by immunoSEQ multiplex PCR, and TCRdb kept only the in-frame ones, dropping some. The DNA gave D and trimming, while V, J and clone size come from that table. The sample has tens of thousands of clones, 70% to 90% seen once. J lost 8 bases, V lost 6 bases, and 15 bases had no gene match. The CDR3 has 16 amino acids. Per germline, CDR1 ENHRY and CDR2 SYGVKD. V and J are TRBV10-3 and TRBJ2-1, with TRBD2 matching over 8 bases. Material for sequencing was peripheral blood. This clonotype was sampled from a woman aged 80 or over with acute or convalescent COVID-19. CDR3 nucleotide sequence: TGTGCCATCAGGAGAGCGGGGGTGTTGGAAGGCGATGAGCAGTTCTTC. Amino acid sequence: CAIRRAGVLEGDEQFF.